What follows are 5 T cell receptor beta chains derived from one specimen sequenced in a study of patients and donors after allogeneic stem cell transplantation. TCRdb processed the RT-PCR reads anew with MiXCR; each CDR3 protein has one entry. Here the sample spans 200,000 to 250,000 distinct CDR3 sequences, 38% being singletons. The sequenced sample was blood, either unsorted or a sorted T cell fraction (not recorded which). The receptors here all came from a human donor who was either an allogeneic HSCT recipient or a stem cell or donor lymphocyte infusion donor (not recorded which). It is not recorded whose cells these are; they may come from a transplant donor.

The chain has TRBV5-1 and TRBJ1-4, with a weak D call TRBD1 (6 bases). This CDR3 has 14 amino acids. Per the germline V gene, CDR1 is SGHRS and CDR2 is YFSETQ. V was trimmed by 4 bases and J by 8 bases, leaving 15 bases between them. This CDR3 reads CASSHRAEGEKLFF. DNA of the CDR3: TGCGCCAGCAGCCACAGGGCCGAAGGAGAAAAACTGTTTTTT.

The chain couples TRBV12-3 or TRBV12-4 to TRBJ1-4; D is possibly TRBD1 (5 bases). Trimming cost V 1 base and J 10 bases, with 16 bases left between them. This CDR3 contains 15 residues. The CDR3 sequence is CASSLGGSASGKLFF. The DNA of the CDR3 is TGTGCCAGCAGTTTAGGGGGCAGCGCATCGGGAAAACTGTTTTTT.

V gene TRBV5-8 combines with J gene TRBJ1-6, with TRBD1 as a possible D gene (5 bases). V was shortened by 4 bases and J by 7 bases, with 15 bases between the two germline ends. The length of the CDR3 is 15 residues. CDR1 and CDR2 (germline): SGHTS, YDEGEE. The CDR3 DNA follows: TGTGCCAGCAGCCGGAGGGCAGGGCCCAATTCACCCCTCCACTTT. This sequence encodes CASSRRAGPNSPLHF.

V gene TRBV24-1 combines with J gene TRBJ2-7; D is undetermined. V shed 0 bases and J shed 6 bases, with 8 bases lying between them. Germline V CDR1 and CDR2: KGHDR, SFDVKD. The CDR3 has 13 amino acids. The CDR3 region is CATSDLGLGEQYF. The DNA for the CDR3 is TGTGCCACCAGTGATTTGGGGCTAGGCGAGCAGTACTTC.

In its sample, this clonotype was seen a few times. For the CDR3, the DNA is TGTGCCAGCAGCGTAGAACCGGCGGGGGGGACCTCCAATGAGCAGTTCTTC. Its translation is CASSVEPAGGTSNEQFF. V is TRBV9 and J is TRBJ2-1; 9 nucleotides align to TRBD2. CDR1 is SGDLS and CDR2 is YYNGEE in the germline V gene. The junction had 10 bases not matched to a gene; V was cut back by 0 bases and J by 6 bases. The CDR3 sequence is 17 residues long.